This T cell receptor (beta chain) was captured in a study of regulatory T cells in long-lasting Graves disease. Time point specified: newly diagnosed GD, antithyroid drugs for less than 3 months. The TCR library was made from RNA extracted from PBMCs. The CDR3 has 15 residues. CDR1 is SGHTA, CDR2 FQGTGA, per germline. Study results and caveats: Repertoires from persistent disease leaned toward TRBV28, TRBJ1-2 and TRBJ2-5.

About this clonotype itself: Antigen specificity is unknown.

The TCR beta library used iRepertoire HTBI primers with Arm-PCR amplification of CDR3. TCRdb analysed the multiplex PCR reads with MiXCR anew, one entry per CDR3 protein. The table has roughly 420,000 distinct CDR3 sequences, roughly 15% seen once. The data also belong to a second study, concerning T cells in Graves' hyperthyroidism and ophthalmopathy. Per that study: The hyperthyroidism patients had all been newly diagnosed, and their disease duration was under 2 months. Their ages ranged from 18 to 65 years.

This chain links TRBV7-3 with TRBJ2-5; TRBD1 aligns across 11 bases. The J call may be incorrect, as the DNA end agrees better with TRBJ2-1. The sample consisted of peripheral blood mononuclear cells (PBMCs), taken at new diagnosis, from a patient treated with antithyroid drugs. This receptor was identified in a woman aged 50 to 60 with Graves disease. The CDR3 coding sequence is TGTGCCAGCAGCTTAAGGGGACAGGGGGGCAATGAGCAGTTCTTC. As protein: CASSLRGQGGNEQFF.